This T cell receptor (beta chain) was recovered during a study of blood T cell repertoires in COVID-19. Some clones are missing from TCRdb's copy, which holds only in-frame ones; the method was immunoSEQ multiplex PCR. The sample holds 200,000 to 300,000 clones; 80% to 85% are singletons and the top ten take 1.5%. CDR3 length: 12 residues. Per germline, CDR1 GTSNPN and CDR2 SVGIG (reference sequence). Trimming left V 3 bases short and J 4 bases short, with 10 bases between. The sequence was obtained from a woman aged 40 to 50 who had recovered from COVID-19. Material: peripheral blood. This chain links TRBV30 with TRBJ2-7; no definite D call. CDR3 in amino acids: CAWSLGVYEQYF. The CDR3 nucleotides are TGTGCCTGGAGCCTAGGAGTATACGAGCAGTACTTC.